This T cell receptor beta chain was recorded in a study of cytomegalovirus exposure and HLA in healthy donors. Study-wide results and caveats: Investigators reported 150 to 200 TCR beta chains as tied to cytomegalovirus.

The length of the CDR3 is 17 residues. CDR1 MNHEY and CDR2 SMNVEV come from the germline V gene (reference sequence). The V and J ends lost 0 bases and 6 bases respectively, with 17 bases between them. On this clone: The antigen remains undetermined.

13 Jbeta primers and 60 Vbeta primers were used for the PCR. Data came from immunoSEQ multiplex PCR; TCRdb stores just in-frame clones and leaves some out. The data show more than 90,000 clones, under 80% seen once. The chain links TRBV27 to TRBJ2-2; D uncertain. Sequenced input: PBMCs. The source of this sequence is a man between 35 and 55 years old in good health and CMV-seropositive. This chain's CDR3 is CASSLSIGRSGAGELFF. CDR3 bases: TGTGCCAGCAGTTTATCGATCGGCAGGTCAGGCGCCGGGGAGCTGTTTTTT.